These 6 T cell receptor beta chains were all obtained from the same sample, sequenced in a study of cytomegalovirus exposure and HLA in healthy donors. The PCR was carried out with 60 Vbeta primers and 13 Jbeta primers. Method: immunoSEQ multiplex PCR; TCRdb's copy keeps in-frame clones and lacks some. This table holds 150,000 to 160,000 clones, approximately 80% found once. Material: PBMCs. These receptors all stem from a man younger than 45 in good health and CMV-seropositive.

This chain uses TRBV7-2 with TRBJ2-7; 9 bases match TRBD1. V gave up 5 bases and J gave up 9 bases; unmatched junction bases: 11. The CDR3 runs 14 residues. CDR1 and CDR2 (germline): SGHTA, FQGNSA. This CDR3 reads CASSAGQGGRLQYF. Written as DNA, the CDR3 is TGTGCCAGCAGCGCGGGACAGGGAGGAAGGTTGCAGTACTTC. Variable domain in full (rest from reference TRBV7-2 and TRBJ2-7): GAGVSQSPSNKVTEKGKDVELRCDPISGHTALYWYRQSLGQGLEFLIYFQGNSAPDKSGLPSDRFSAERTGGSVSTLTIQRTQQEDSAVYLCASSAGQGGRLQYFGPGTRLTVT.

Written as DNA, the CDR3 is TGTGCCACCAGCAGAGACCAGGGTTCCGAGCAGTACTTC. The encoded protein is CATSRDQGSEQYF. The genes are TRBV15 and TRBJ2-7; D is possibly TRBD1 (5 bases). The V end was cut by 0 bases, the J end by 6 bases, with 9 bases between. Germline V gene data show CDR1 as LNHNV and CDR2 as YYDKDF (reference sequence). CDR3 length equals 13 residues.

The chain links TRBV5-4 to TRBJ2-7; tentative D call: TRBD2 (5 bases). This CDR3 is 14 amino acids long. V lost 3 bases to trimming and J lost 2 bases, with 12 bases between them. Germline-derived CDR1 and CDR2 are SGHNT and YYREEE (reference sequence). The CDR3 DNA reads TGTGCCAGCAGCTACTGGCAGCGGACCTACGAGCAGTACTTC. It specifies CASSYWQRTYEQYF. Looking up the rest from reference TRBV5-4 and TRBJ2-7 gives the full variable domain: ETGVTQSPTHLIKTRGQQVTLRCSSQSGHNTVSWYQQALGQGPQFIFQYYREEENGRGNFPPRFSGLQFPNYSSELNVNALELDDSALYLCASSYWQRTYEQYFGPGTRLTVT.

The V call is TRBV6-5, the J call TRBJ2-2; no definite D call. This CDR3 has 15 residues. The V gene lost 5 bases and the J gene lost 0 bases, with 10 bases spanning the gap. The germline gives CDR1 MNHEY, CDR2 SVGAGI. CDR3 coding DNA: TGTGCCAGCAGTCCCAGGTTACCGAACACCGGGGAGCTGTTTTTT. Translated, it gives CASSPRLPNTGELFF.

This chain links TRBV7-3 with TRBJ2-1; 10 bases map to TRBD2. The V segment lost 5 bases and the J segment 7 bases; nucleotides outside the gene matches: 5. CDR1 SGHTA and CDR2 FQGTGA come from the germline V gene. CDR3 length equals 14 residues. The CDR3 DNA follows: TGTGCCAGCAGCAAAGCGGGAGGGGGGAATGAGCAGTTCTTC. This gives the protein CASSKAGGGNEQFF.

This sequence joins TRBV29-1 and TRBJ2-5; TRBD1 is a possible D gene (5 bases). The V and J ends lost 4 bases and 0 bases respectively, with 9 bases between them. The CDR3 is 13 amino acids. The V gene's germline CDR1 is SQVTM and CDR2 ANQGSEA. CDR3 residues: CSVVGQNQETQYF. In DNA form, the CDR3 reads TGCAGCGTTGTGGGGCAGAACCAAGAGACCCAGTACTTC.